The T cell receptor (beta chain) under discussion was sequenced for a study of cytomegalovirus exposure and HLA in healthy donors. Study-wide results and caveats: Sequencing likely produced, as an artifact, a cluster of highly shared sequence variants.

The CDR3 loop spans 14 amino acids. V was shortened by 8 bases and J by 4 bases, with 18 bases between the two germline ends. CDR1 is GTSNPN, CDR2 SVGIG, per germline (reference sequence). The PCR employed 60 Vbeta primers together with 13 Jbeta primers. Original data processing: Later, an analysis found tens of millions of unique TCR beta chains, and some 10 million of these were shared. TCRdb's table, derived via immunoSEQ multiplex PCR, lists solely in-frame clones and lacks some. That table gives V, J and clone size, and the DNA gave D and trimming. Of 100,000 to 150,000 clones detected, roughly three quarters appear once; the ten largest clones hold about 11%. This clone came up a few times. Its antigen is as yet unknown.

Material for sequencing was PBMCs. This sequence originates from a man between 25 and 39 years old in good health and CMV-seropositive. This chain connects TRBV30 to TRBJ2-1; TRBD2 might be the D (7 bases). This chain's CDR3 is CAVHEGGLYNEQFF. In DNA, the CDR3 is TGTGCCGTACATGAGGGGGGGTTATACAATGAGCAGTTCTTC.